The sequence of this TCR beta chain was determined in a study of cytomegalovirus exposure and HLA in healthy donors. Study-wide context: From donors who were HLA-typed, an early data release held about 89 million unique TCRs.

Concerning this clone: Its antigen is unknown.

The PCR used 60 Vbeta and 13 Jbeta primers. The protocol was immunoSEQ multiplex PCR, while the TCRdb copy is restricted to in-frame clones and leaves out a portion. This table has 50,000 to 75,000 clones, about four fifths appearing once. Trimming took off 0 bases at V and 4 bases at J, with 9 bases between the two ends. The CDR3 covers 14 residues. The germline CDR1 and CDR2 sequences are LNHNV and YYDKDF (reference sequence). Overall study findings and caveats: The authors listed approximately 160 TCR beta chains as cytomegalovirus-associated. Immune exposure information comprised only CMV serostatus.

The chain employs TRBV15 and TRBJ1-1; D gene unclear. Sequencing was performed on PBMCs. The source is a woman aged 40 to 50 in good health and CMV-seronegative. The CDR3 sequence is CATSRDFQFTEAFF. CDR3 nucleotides: TGTGCCACCAGCAGAGATTTCCAGTTCACTGAAGCTTTCTTT.